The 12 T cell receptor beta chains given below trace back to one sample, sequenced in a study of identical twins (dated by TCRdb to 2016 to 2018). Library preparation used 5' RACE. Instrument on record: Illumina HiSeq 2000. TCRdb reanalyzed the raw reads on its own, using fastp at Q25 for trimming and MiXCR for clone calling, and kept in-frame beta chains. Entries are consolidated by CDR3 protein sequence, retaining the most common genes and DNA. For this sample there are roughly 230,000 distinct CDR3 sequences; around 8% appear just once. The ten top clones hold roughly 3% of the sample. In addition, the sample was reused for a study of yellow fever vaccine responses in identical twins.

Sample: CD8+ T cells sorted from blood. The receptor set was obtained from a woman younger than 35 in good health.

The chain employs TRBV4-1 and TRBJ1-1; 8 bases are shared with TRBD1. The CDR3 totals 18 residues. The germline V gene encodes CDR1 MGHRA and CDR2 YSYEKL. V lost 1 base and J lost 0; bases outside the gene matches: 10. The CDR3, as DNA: TGCGCCAGCAGCCAAGGGGCAGGGGGCTGGGGGATGAACACTGAAGCTTTCTTT. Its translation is CASSQGAGGWGMNTEAFF.

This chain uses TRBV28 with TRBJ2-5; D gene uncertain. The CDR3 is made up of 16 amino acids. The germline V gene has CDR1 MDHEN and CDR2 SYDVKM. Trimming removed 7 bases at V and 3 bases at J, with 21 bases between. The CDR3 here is CASTPPGGSPKETQYF. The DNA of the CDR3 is TGTGCCAGCACCCCCCCGGGCGGCAGTCCGAAAGAGACCCAGTACTTC.

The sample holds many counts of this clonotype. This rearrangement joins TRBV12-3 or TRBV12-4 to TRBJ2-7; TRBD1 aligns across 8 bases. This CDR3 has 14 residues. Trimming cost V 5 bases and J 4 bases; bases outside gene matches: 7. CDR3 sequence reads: CASSTTGQGYEQYF. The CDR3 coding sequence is TGTGCCAGCAGTACCACTGGACAGGGATACGAGCAGTACTTC.

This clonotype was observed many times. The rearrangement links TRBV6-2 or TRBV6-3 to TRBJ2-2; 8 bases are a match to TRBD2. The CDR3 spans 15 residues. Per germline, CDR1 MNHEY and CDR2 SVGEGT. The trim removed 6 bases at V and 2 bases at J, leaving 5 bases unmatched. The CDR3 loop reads CASSSSGGNTGELFF. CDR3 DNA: TGTGCCAGCAGCTCCAGCGGGGGAAACACCGGGGAGCTGTTTTTT.

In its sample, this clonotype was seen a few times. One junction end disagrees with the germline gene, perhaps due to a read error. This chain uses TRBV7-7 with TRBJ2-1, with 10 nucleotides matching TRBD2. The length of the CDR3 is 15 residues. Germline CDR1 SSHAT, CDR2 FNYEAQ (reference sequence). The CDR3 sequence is CASSSGLADRNEQFF. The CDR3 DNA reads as TGTGCTAGCAGCTCTGGACTAGCGGACCGGAATGAGCAGTTCTTC.

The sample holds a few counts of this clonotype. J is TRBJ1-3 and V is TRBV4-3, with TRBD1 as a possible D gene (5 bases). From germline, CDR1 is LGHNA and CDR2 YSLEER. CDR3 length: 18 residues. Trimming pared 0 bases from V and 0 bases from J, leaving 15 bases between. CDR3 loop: CASSQDLSGIHSGNTIYF. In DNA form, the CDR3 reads TGCGCCAGCAGCCAAGATTTGTCAGGGATCCACTCTGGAAACACCATATATTTT.

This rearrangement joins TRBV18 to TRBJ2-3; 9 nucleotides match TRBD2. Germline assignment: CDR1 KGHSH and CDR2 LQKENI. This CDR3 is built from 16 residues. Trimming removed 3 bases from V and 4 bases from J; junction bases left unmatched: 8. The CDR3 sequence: CASSPASSGTPDTQYF. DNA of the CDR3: TGTGCCAGCTCACCTGCTTCTAGCGGGACGCCAGATACGCAGTATTTT.

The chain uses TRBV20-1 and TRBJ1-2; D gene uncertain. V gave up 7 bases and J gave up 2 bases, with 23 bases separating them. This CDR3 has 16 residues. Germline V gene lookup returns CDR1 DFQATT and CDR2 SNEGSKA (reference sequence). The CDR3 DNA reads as TGCAGTGTCCCAAGTACAGAAATACACAAAAACTATGGCTACACCTTC. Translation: CSVPSTEIHKNYGYTF.

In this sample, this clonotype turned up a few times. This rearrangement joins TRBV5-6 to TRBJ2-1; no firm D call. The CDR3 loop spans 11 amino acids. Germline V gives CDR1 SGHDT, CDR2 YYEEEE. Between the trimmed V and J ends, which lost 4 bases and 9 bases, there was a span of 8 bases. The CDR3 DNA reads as TGTGCCAGCAGCCTGGATATTGAGCAGTTCTTC. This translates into CASSLDIEQFF.

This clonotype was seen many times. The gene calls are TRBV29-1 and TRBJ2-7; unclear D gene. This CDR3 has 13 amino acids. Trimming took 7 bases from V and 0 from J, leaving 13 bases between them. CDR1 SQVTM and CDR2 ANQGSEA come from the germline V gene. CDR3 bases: TGCAGCGCCAACAAGCCCAGCTCCTACGAGCAGTACTTC. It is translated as CSANKPSSYEQYF.

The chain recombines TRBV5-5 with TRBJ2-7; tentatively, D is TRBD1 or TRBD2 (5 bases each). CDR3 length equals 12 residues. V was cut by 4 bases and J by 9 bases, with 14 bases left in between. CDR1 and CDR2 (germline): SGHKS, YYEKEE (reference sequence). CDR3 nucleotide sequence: TGTGCCAGCAGCCCCGGGACCCTCTGGCAGTACTTC. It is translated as CASSPGTLWQYF.

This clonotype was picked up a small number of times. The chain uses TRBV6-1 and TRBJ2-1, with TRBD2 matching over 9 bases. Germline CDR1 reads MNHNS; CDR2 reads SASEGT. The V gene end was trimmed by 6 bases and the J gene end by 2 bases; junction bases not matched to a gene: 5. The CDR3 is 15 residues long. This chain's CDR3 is CASRLLAGAYNEQFF. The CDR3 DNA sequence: TGTGCCAGCAGGCTATTAGCGGGAGCCTACAATGAGCAGTTCTTC.